The 32 T cell receptor beta chains below were found in one sample sequenced in a study of blood T cells in healthy people across ages. The second PCR ran about 6 to 12 cycles with a sample-barcoded 5' primer and J-beta primers. TCRdb called the 5' RACE reads again in MiXCR, with one record for every CDR3 protein. The sample contains around 940,000 distinct CDR3 sequences, 45% to 60% of which appear only once. The sequencing input was blood. Receptor source: a woman in her fifties or sixties in good health.

This clonotype appeared a few times. CDR3 sequence: CASSSPGHQGFF. DNA of the CDR3: TGTGCCAGCAGCTCCCCGGGACATCAGGGGTTCTTC. The chain links TRBV7-2 to TRBJ2-1, with D perhaps matching TRBD1 (6 bases). V lost 4 bases to trimming and J lost 15 bases, with 16 bases between them. The CDR3 length is 12 residues. Germline values: CDR1 SGHTA, CDR2 FQGNSA. The variable domain in full, with the rest retrieved from reference TRBV7-2 and TRBJ2-1, is GAGVSQSPSNKVTEKGKDVELRCDPISGHTALYWYRQSLGQGLEFLIYFQGNSAPDKSGLPSDRFSAERTGGSVSTLTIQRTQQEDSAVYLCASSSPGHQGFFGPGTRLTVL.

This chain links TRBV19 with TRBJ2-7, with 11 bases matching TRBD1. The CDR3 spans 15 residues. V was clipped by 5 bases and J by 4 bases; unmatched bases: 7. Germline-derived CDR1 and CDR2 are LNHDA and SQIVND (reference sequence). The DNA of the CDR3 is TGTGCCAGTAGTCCCCGGGACAGGGGGGGATACGAGCAGTACTTC. It specifies CASSPRDRGGYEQYF.

The chain carries TRBV20-1 and TRBJ2-5, with 11 bases aligning to TRBD2. The last part of the DNA fits TRBJ2-7 better; the J call may be wrong. Germline V CDR1 and CDR2: DFQATT, SNEGSKA (reference sequence). The CDR3 is 13 amino acids. The CDR3 is CSAVGTSGYEQYF. The CDR3 DNA reads as TGCAGTGCTGTCGGGACTAGCGGCTACGAGCAGTACTTC.

V is TRBV3-1 and J is TRBJ2-2, with unresolved D. CDR3 size: 14 residues. The V end was cut by 2 bases, the J end by 4 bases, with 8 bases between. From germline, CDR1 is LGHDT and CDR2 YNNKEL (reference sequence). CDR3 DNA: TGTGCCAGCAGCCAACTCTGGGGCACCGGGGAGCTGTTTTTT. Residues: CASSQLWGTGELFF.

The J gene is TRBJ2-1, the V gene TRBV20-1; TRBD2 is a possible D gene (7 bases). V dropped 8 bases and J dropped 9 bases, with 23 bases sitting between them. The CDR3 runs to 14 residues. Germline V gene sequence: CDR1 DFQATT, CDR2 SNEGSKA (reference sequence). The CDR3 loop is CSTAGGGRSVEQFF. CDR3 sequence (DNA): TGCAGTACCGCCGGGGGCGGGAGATCGGTTGAGCAGTTCTTC.

The CDR3 DNA follows: TGCAGCGTTGAAGTCGGACGAAAGCAGTTCTTC. It codes for CSVEVGRKQFF. The V call is TRBV29-1, the J call TRBJ2-1; D is unclear. Deletions cut 1 base from V and 11 bases from J, with 9 bases between. The CDR3 extends over 11 amino acids. The V gene's germline CDR1 is SQVTM and CDR2 ANQGSEA.

The chain uses TRBV7-2 and TRBJ2-7; 7 bases are shared with TRBD1. Germline CDR1 is SGHTA and CDR2 is FQGNSA. The CDR3 loop spans 14 amino acids. V shed 5 bases and J 6 bases; nucleotides not matched to a gene: 10. CDR3 nucleotide sequence: TGTGCCAGCAGCACTCAATGGGACAGCCCCGAGCAGTACTTC. Translated, it gives CASSTQWDSPEQYF.

The CDR3, as DNA: TGTGCCAGCAGTTTCTCCGGACTAGACACAGATACGCAGTATTTT. Its protein product is CASSFSGLDTDTQYF. The chain joins TRBV27 to TRBJ2-3, with 7 bases fitting TRBD2. Germline V gene sequence: CDR1 MNHEY, CDR2 SMNVEV (reference sequence). This CDR3 comprises 15 residues. Losses at the gene ends were 3 bases for V and 2 bases for J; bases not matched to a gene: 5.

The chain is built from TRBV29-1 and TRBJ2-5, with D perhaps TRBD1 (6 bases). The CDR3 loop spans 15 amino acids. V lost 4 bases to trimming and J lost 5 bases, with 20 bases between them. The germline V gene has CDR1 SQVTM and CDR2 ANQGSEA. CDR3 DNA sequence: TGCAGCGTTGGGCAGGGGCGCATCAAGGGCGAGACCCAGTACTTC. It encodes CSVGQGRIKGETQYF.

This clonotype was picked up a small number of times. The chain has TRBV20-1 and TRBJ2-7, with TRBD1 matching 7 bases. Looked up from germline, CDR1 is DFQATT and CDR2 is SNEGSKA (reference sequence). Trimming at V came to 2 bases and at J to 5 bases, leaving 6 bases not matched to a gene. The length of the CDR3 is 13 residues. Written as DNA, the CDR3 is TGCAGTGCTAGAAGACAGGGTGGGCACGAGCAGTACTTC. Its translation is CSARRQGGHEQYF.

The chain employs TRBV28 and TRBJ2-2; D is undetermined. Germline values: CDR1 MDHEN, CDR2 SYDVKM. This CDR3 has 16 residues. The V gene lost 2 bases and the J gene lost 1 base, with 11 bases spanning the gap. Here the CDR3 DNA reads TGTGCCAGCAGTTTAACGGTTCGCGGGAACACCGGGGAGCTGTTTTTT. This sequence encodes CASSLTVRGNTGELFF. Full variable domain (outside the CDR3, taken from reference TRBV28 and TRBJ2-2): DVKVTQSSRYLVKRTGEKVFLECVQDMDHENMFWYRQDPGLGLRLIYFSYDVKMKEKGDIPEGYSVSREKKERFSLILESASTNQTSMYLCASSLTVRGNTGELFFGEGSRLTVL.

This chain joins TRBV6-2 or TRBV6-3 and TRBJ2-3; D is unresolved. The V end lost 4 bases, the J end lost 14 bases, and 16 bases lay between the germline ends. CDR3 length: 12 residues. Germline CDR1 and CDR2: MNHEY and SVGEGT. CDR3 sequence (DNA): TGTGCCAGCAGTTCCCACTACTCTGGTTGGTATTTT. Encoded protein: CASSSHYSGWYF.

In its sample, this clonotype was seen many times. V usage is TRBV12-3 or TRBV12-4 and J usage is TRBJ2-7; the D is unclear. The V end lost 6 bases, the J end lost 2 bases, and 8 bases lay between the germline ends. The CDR3 runs to 12 residues. CDR3 sequence: CASSNLAYEQYF. In DNA, the CDR3 is TGTGCCAGCAGCAACCTGGCCTACGAGCAGTACTTC.

This clonotype showed up just a few times. This rearrangement joins TRBV4-1 to TRBJ1-4; D perhaps matches TRBD1 (5 bases). This CDR3 spans 17 amino acids. V gave up 8 bases and J gave up 6 bases, with 25 bases separating them. The V gene's germline CDR1 is MGHRA and CDR2 YSYEKL. CDR3 bases: TGCGCCAGCTGGGGGTCTCGGGGGAAAGGGTCGGATGAAAAACTGTTTTTT. This codes for CASWGSRGKGSDEKLFF.

This clonotype was observed a few times. The chain links TRBV28 to TRBJ2-2; 8 bases fit TRBD1. This CDR3 spans 15 amino acids. Germline CDR1 reads MDHEN; CDR2 reads SYDVKM. V was clipped by 4 bases and J by 7 bases; unmatched bases: 8. The CDR3 nucleotides read TGTGCCAGCAGTTCCGCGGACAGGGCTAGCGGGGAGCTGTTTTTT. It is translated as CASSSADRASGELFF.

The rearrangement joins TRBV27 to TRBJ2-7; 9 nucleotides align to TRBD2. Germline V lookup: CDR1 MNHEY, CDR2 SMNVEV (reference sequence). V lost 4 bases to trimming and J lost 1 base; unmatched junction nucleotides: 2. The CDR3 consists of 14 residues. The CDR3 DNA follows: TGTGCCAGCAGTTGGACTAGCGCTTCCTACGAGCAGTACTTC. Its protein product is CASSWTSASYEQYF.

This clonotype turned up a few times. In DNA, the CDR3 is TGTGCCAGCAGTTACTCCGGCAGGGACTCGTACTTC. Residues: CASSYSGRDSYF. The chain employs TRBV6-5 and TRBJ2-5, with D maybe TRBD2 (6 bases). There are 12 residues in the CDR3. Germline V lookup: CDR1 MNHEY, CDR2 SVGAGI. V gave up 0 bases and J gave up 13 bases, with 12 bases separating them.

Details on this clonotype: The junction and the germline gene differ at one end; a read error may be behind it. This chain joins TRBV6-6 and TRBJ2-4; 7 positions match TRBD1. The J call could be wrong; TRBJ2-7 is a better fit for the DNA end. The CDR3 is 15 residues long. CDR1 is MNHNY, CDR2 SVGAGI, per germline (reference sequence). The DNA of the CDR3 is TGTACCAGCAGTCCCCAGGGGGTAGGAACCTACGAGCAGTACTTC. This translates into CTSSPQGVGTYEQYF.

V and J are TRBV5-1 and TRBJ2-2; no firm D call. CDR3 length: 12 amino acids. V was trimmed by 3 bases and J by 8 bases, leaving 8 bases between them. CDR1 SGHRS and CDR2 YFSETQ come from the germline V gene. This CDR3 reads CASSYGLGELFF. The CDR3 DNA reads as TGCGCCAGCAGCTACGGGTTGGGGGAGCTGTTTTTT.

The chain links TRBV7-2 to TRBJ1-5, with 9 bases that match TRBD1. CDR1 and CDR2 from the germline V gene are SGHTA and FQGNSA. The CDR3 is 15 amino acids. V lost 5 bases to trimming and J lost 5 bases; unmatched junction nucleotides: 7. Here the CDR3 reads CASSLTGGRDQPQHF. DNA of the CDR3: TGTGCCAGCAGCCTAACAGGGGGCAGAGATCAGCCCCAGCATTTT.

This clonotype was observed once. The CDR3 coding sequence is TGTGCCAGCAGTTACTTAGCGGGGGGTAACACTGAAGCTTTCTTT. Its protein product is CASSYLAGGNTEAFF. The chain employs TRBV6-5 and TRBJ1-1; tentative D call: TRBD1 (5 bases). The V gene lost 1 base and the J gene lost 2 bases, with 11 bases spanning the gap. Germline V gene lookup returns CDR1 MNHEY and CDR2 SVGAGI. The CDR3 covers 15 residues.

V and J are TRBV20-1 and TRBJ2-1, with 12 bases matching TRBD1. Near its end, the DNA agrees better with TRBJ2-7, so the J call may be wrong. This CDR3 contains 16 residues. Germline values: CDR1 DFQATT, CDR2 SNEGSKA (reference sequence). DNA for the CDR3: TGCAGTGCTAGGGGACTAGGGACAGGGGGCTCTGACGAGCAGTACTTC. Protein sequence: CSARGLGTGGSDEQYF.

The chain combines TRBV6-5 with TRBJ1-2; tentative D call: TRBD1 (5 bases). This CDR3 has 13 residues. Trimming removed 6 bases from V and 8 bases from J, with 16 bases in between. CDR1 and CDR2 from the germline V gene are MNHEY and SVGAGI. DNA for the CDR3: TGTGCCAGCAGCTCTACAGGTTTGAAGGGCTACACCTTC. It codes for CASSSTGLKGYTF.

CDR3 DNA sequence: TGTGCCATCAGTGAGGGCACAGCGGTCTATGGCTACACCTTC. Its protein product is CAISEGTAVYGYTF. The chain has TRBV10-3 and TRBJ1-2; D is unclear. Germline CDR1 is ENHRY and CDR2 is SYGVKD. Trimming shortened V by 2 bases and J by 4 bases, and 11 bases separated the two germline ends. The CDR3 length is 14 residues.

A note on this clonotype: At one end, the junction sequence differs from germline, possibly due to a read error. The chain joins TRBV4-3 to TRBJ2-3; D not certain. The germline V gene encodes CDR1 LGHNA and CDR2 YSLEER. The CDR3 covers 15 residues. As DNA, the CDR3 is TGCGCCAACAGCCAAGTCTCGGGCCCGTTCGGTACGCAGTATTTT. This codes for CANSQVSGPFGTQYF.

This clonotype was detected a few times. This sequence joins TRBV10-3 and TRBJ2-7; D might be TRBD2 (6 bases). Trimming took off 6 bases at V and 3 bases at J, with 12 bases between the two ends. This CDR3 has 13 amino acids. CDR1 and CDR2 (germline): ENHRY, SYGVKD. The CDR3 region is CAIRRGEDYEQYF. The CDR3 coding sequence is TGTGCCATCAGGCGGGGCGAAGACTACGAGCAGTACTTC.

The CDR3 nucleotides are TGTGCCAGCAGCTACCTTTTACAGGGGCCGTACACAGATACGCAGTATTTT. This gives the protein CASSYLLQGPYTDTQYF. V gene TRBV6-2 or TRBV6-3 combines with J gene TRBJ2-3; 7 bases agree with TRBD1. The CDR3 runs to 17 residues. The junction had 14 bases not matched to a gene; V was cut back by 6 bases and J by 2 bases. The germline V gene encodes CDR1 MNHEY and CDR2 SVGEGT.

DNA for the CDR3: TGTGCCAGCAGCCAGACACTTAATTACGAGCAGTACTTC. Its translation is CASSQTLNYEQYF. The chain uses TRBV3-1 and TRBJ2-5, with D unresolved. The last part of the DNA fits TRBJ2-7 better; the J call may be wrong. Germline CDR1 reads LGHDT; CDR2 reads YNNKEL (reference sequence). This CDR3 comprises 13 residues.

In DNA form, the CDR3 reads TGTGCCAGCAGCTTAGCTAGCGGGAGCACCGGGGAGCTGTTTTTT. Protein product: CASSLASGSTGELFF. This chain joins TRBV11-1 and TRBJ2-2; TRBD2 aligns across 9 bases. CDR3 size: 15 residues. The V gene end was trimmed by 0 bases and the J gene end by 4 bases; junction bases not matched to a gene: 0. Germline-derived CDR1 and CDR2 are SGHAT and FQDESV (reference sequence).

The J gene is TRBJ1-1, the V gene TRBV3-1; weak D call: TRBD1 (6 bases). Germline V gene data show CDR1 as LGHDT and CDR2 as YNNKEL (reference sequence). This CDR3 spans 15 amino acids. V dropped 5 bases and J dropped 5 bases, with 18 bases sitting between them. The CDR3 region has the DNA TGTGCCAGCAGCGGCCACAGGGTGCGGCCGACTGAAGCTTTCTTT. Protein: CASSGHRVRPTEAFF.

This chain uses TRBV28 with TRBJ2-7, with 10 bases matching TRBD1. The germline V gene has CDR1 MDHEN and CDR2 SYDVKM. The CDR3 consists of 14 residues. V trimming: 5 bases; J trimming: 3 bases; junction bases outside the gene matches: 4. The CDR3 DNA follows: TGTGCCAGCAGTGAGGACAGGGGGTTCTACGAGCAGTACTTC. It codes for CASSEDRGFYEQYF.

This chain joins TRBV4-1 and TRBJ2-7; tentative D call: TRBD1 (5 bases). The assigned J gene may be wrong: the sequence end matches TRBJ2-4 better. This CDR3 is built from 13 residues. CDR1 is MGHRA, CDR2 YSYEKL, per germline. This chain's CDR3 is CASSQAQGCIQYF. Here the CDR3 DNA reads TGCGCCAGCAGCCAAGCCCAGGGTTGCATTCAGTACTTC.